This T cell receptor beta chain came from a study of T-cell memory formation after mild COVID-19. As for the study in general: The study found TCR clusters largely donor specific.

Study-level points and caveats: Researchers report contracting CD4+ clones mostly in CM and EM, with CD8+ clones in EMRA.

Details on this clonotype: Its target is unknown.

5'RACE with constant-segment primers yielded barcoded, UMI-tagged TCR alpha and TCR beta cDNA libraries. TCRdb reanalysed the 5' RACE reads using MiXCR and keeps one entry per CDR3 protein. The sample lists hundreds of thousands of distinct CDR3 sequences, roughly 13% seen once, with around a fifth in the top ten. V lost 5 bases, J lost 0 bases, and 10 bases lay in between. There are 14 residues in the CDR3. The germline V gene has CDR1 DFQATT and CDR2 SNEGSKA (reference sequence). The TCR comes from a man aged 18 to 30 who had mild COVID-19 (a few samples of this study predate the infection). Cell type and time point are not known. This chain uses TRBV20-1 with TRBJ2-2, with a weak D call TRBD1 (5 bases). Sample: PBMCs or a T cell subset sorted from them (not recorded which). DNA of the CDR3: TGCAGTGCTTACGACAGCGCGAACACCGGGGAGCTGTTTTTT. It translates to CSAYDSANTGELFF.